This is a list of T cell receptor beta chains from one sample in a study of PD-1 blockade in classical Hodgkin lymphoma. The repertoire was sequenced with immunoSEQ multiplex PCR; TCRdb's copy has only in-frame clones and lacks some. The sample holds approximately 25,000 clones, about two thirds seen once. The sequencing used peripheral blood mononuclear cells (PBMCs), collected before the fourth cycle of nivolumab. Source of these receptors: a human donor with classical Hodgkin lymphoma. Both conserved end residues are part of each CDR3. Fields, in order: V gene, D gene, clone size, J gene, CDR3 DNA, CDR3 protein. The D gene is left open where the match is weak. Size tells how often a clone was seen (once, few, many) or the class of an expanded clone, and some rows leave it out.

TRBV29-1	NA	NA	TRBJ2-7	TGCAGCGTTGAAACAGAGAGCTCCTACGAGCAGTACTTC	CSVETESSYEQYF
TRBV7-9	NA	NA	TRBJ2-7	TGTGCCAGCAGCTCCAGTGGGAGCAGGTCCTACGAGCAGTACTTC	CASSSSGSRSYEQYF
TRBV4-2	NA	NA	TRBJ1-5	TGTGCCAGCAGCCCCGGTGGGGGGCGCAATCAGCCCCAGCATTTT	CASSPGGGRNQPQHF
TRBV28	NA	NA	TRBJ1-5	TGTGCCAGCAGTTCGGGAAATTTGGGCAATCAGCCCCAGCATTTT	CASSSGNLGNQPQHF
TRBV2	NA	NA	TRBJ1-1	TGTGCCAGCAGCCGGTCTGGACAGCCGAACACTGAAGCTTTCTTT	CASSRSGQPNTEAFF
TRBV28	NA	few	TRBJ2-3	TGTGCCAGCAGTTTAACGGGGAGCACAGATACGCAGTATTTT	CASSLTGSTDTQYF
TRBV4-1	TRBD1	few	TRBJ2-7	TGCGCCAGCAGCCAGCTCGGGACAGGGGGCTGGGAGCAGTACTTC	CASSQLGTGGWEQYF
TRBV2	NA	NA	TRBJ1-1	TGTGCCAGCAGCTTGGACGAGCGCACTGAAGCTTTCTTT	CASSLDERTEAFF
TRBV19	NA	NA	TRBJ2-1	TGTGCCAGTTCCGGGAGTCTCAGTTACAATGAGCAGTTCTTC	CASSGSLSYNEQFF
TRBV6-5	NA	few	TRBJ2-1	TGTGCCAGCAGTTACCGGTTTTCGGGGATTAATGAGCAGTTCTTC	CASSYRFSGINEQFF
TRBV28	TRBD1	NA	TRBJ1-4	TGTGCCAGCAGCCGAGGGACAGTTACTAATGAAAAACTGTTTTTT	CASSRGTVTNEKLFF
TRBV28	NA	NA	TRBJ2-5	TGTGCCAGCAGTTCAGAGGGGGAAGCGGGGGAGACCCAGTACTTC	CASSSEGEAGETQYF
TRBV30	NA	few	TRBJ1-1	NA	CAWSVSLYEAFF
TRBV13	NA	NA	TRBJ2-1	TGTGCCAGCAGCTTTGGGACTTTTAATGAGCAGTTCTTC	CASSFGTFNEQFF
TRBV27	TRBD1	NA	TRBJ1-5	TGTGCCAGCAGTGCCACGACCGGGACAGGAATCAATCAGCCCCAGCATTTT	CASSATTGTGINQPQHF
TRBV7-2	NA	NA	TRBJ1-1	TGTGCCAGCAGCTACGGGGCCCATGAAGCTTTCTTT	CASSYGAHEAFF
TRBV5-1	NA	once	TRBJ1-1	TGCGCCAGCAGCTTGGCCGCTGGGGACGGGAACACTGAAGCTTTCTTT	CASSLAAGDGNTEAFF